This T cell receptor beta chain was sequenced during a study of T-cell memory formation after mild COVID-19. Findings and limits, study-wide: Memory cells collected pre-infection included some clones that later responded, suggesting cross-reactive memory joined. Largely, contracting CD4+ clones fell within CM and EM, and contracting CD8+ clones within EMRA.

In the case of this clonotype: Its antigen is currently unknown.

J lost 10 bases, V lost 6 bases, and 9 bases had no gene match. This CDR3 has 14 amino acids. Germline CDR1 SGHTA, CDR2 FQGNSA. TCRdb itself ran the 5' RACE reads through MiXCR, one entry per CDR3 protein. The data show about 340,000 distinct CDR3 sequences, with 14% seen just once and roughly 22% held by the top ten. Sequenced sample: PBMCs or a T cell subset sorted from them (not recorded which). The receptor was derived from a man younger than 35 who had mild COVID-19 (a few samples of this study predate the infection). Cell type and time point are not known. V is TRBV7-2 and J is TRBJ1-4; 9 nucleotides match TRBD1. CDR3: CASRKGQGPGKLFF. CDR3 bases: TGTGCCAGCAGGAAAGGACAGGGGCCGGGAAAACTGTTTTTT.